This T cell receptor (beta chain) was retrieved from a study of response to subunit inactivated influenza vaccine. The CDR3 contains 16 residues. V lost 1 base and J lost 0; bases outside the gene matches: 5. The germline CDR1 and CDR2 sequences are DFQATT and SNEGSKA (reference sequence). General study findings and limits: Each seasonal flu vaccination may recruit only limited new T cells, authors suggested.

This clonotype showed up just a few times. What it binds is unknown. From the RT-PCR reads, TCRdb called clonotypes with MiXCR, one entry per CDR3 protein. The sample lists about 610,000 distinct CDR3 sequences; 14% were seen once. This sequence originates from a man aged 50 or older who received an inactivated influenza vaccine. The sample in question was PBMCs from blood, obtained less than 13 days after vaccination. The chain joins TRBV20-1 to TRBJ2-1, with 8 bases lining up with TRBD2. The CDR3 bases are TGCAGTGCTAGAGGGGGACTAGTAAGCTCCTACAATGAGCAGTTCTTC. Amino acids: CSARGGLVSSYNEQFF.